A selection of T cell receptor beta chains follows, all from one sample in a study of T cell responses to AZD1222 COVID-19 vaccine. Clones were read by immunoSEQ multiplex PCR, and TCRdb kept only the in-frame ones, dropping some. This sample yields about 85,000 clones, of which about 90% are seen a single time; 10% to 13% belongs to the top ten. This material consisted of peripheral blood, taken on day 0 of MenACWY control vaccination. These receptors came from an adult in good health. Both conserved end residues are part of each CDR3. Fields, in order: J gene, V gene, clone size, D gene, CDR3 length, CDR3 DNA, CDR3 protein. A D gene is named only where the DNA matches it firmly. The size field is filled for only some rows; it gives once, few, many or a size class.

J gene: TRBJ2-1; V gene: TRBV19; clone size: -; D gene: TRBD2; CDR3 length: 13; CDR3 DNA: TGTGCCCGTACGGGGGGGGGCTTGAATGAGCAGTTCTTC; CDR3 protein: CARTGGGLNEQFF
J gene: TRBJ1-2; V gene: TRBV5-5; clone size: -; D gene: -; CDR3 length: 14; CDR3 DNA: TGTGCCAGCAGCTTTTACCGAGCAAACTATGGCTACACCTTC; CDR3 protein: CASSFYRANYGYTF
J gene: TRBJ1-5; V gene: TRBV18; clone size: -; D gene: -; CDR3 length: 14; CDR3 DNA: TGTGCCAGCTCACTTGCCGATAGCAATCAGCCCCAGCATTTT; CDR3 protein: CASSLADSNQPQHF
J gene: TRBJ1-2; V gene: TRBV12-3/TRBV12-4; clone size: -; D gene: -; CDR3 length: 13; CDR3 DNA: TGTGCCAGCAGACCTCCGGACAGCTATGGCTACACCTTC; CDR3 protein: CASRPPDSYGYTF
J gene: TRBJ1-1; V gene: TRBV6-5; clone size: -; D gene: TRBD1; CDR3 length: 15; CDR3 DNA: TGTGCCAGCAGTTTCCTGGGACAGGGAAACACTGAAGCTTTCTTT; CDR3 protein: CASSFLGQGNTEAFF
J gene: TRBJ1-4; V gene: TRBV12-3/TRBV12-4; clone size: -; D gene: -; CDR3 length: 12; CDR3 DNA: TGTGCCAGCGGAATCAGGGGAGAAAAACTGTTTTTT; CDR3 protein: CASGIRGEKLFF
J gene: TRBJ1-2; V gene: TRBV2; clone size: -; D gene: -; CDR3 length: 13; CDR3 DNA: TGTGCCAGCAGTGAGCAGGGGTACCATGGCTACACCTTC; CDR3 protein: CASSEQGYHGYTF
J gene: TRBJ2-7; V gene: TRBV7-8; clone size: -; D gene: -; CDR3 length: 16; CDR3 DNA: TGTGCCAGCAGCTTAGTAGGCGCGTATAGCTCCTACGAGCAGTACTTC; CDR3 protein: CASSLVGAYSSYEQYF
J gene: TRBJ1-5; V gene: TRBV29-1; clone size: -; D gene: -; CDR3 length: 13; CDR3 DNA: TGCAGCGTGAGTCGGGGTCGAGATCAGCCCCAGCATTTT; CDR3 protein: CSVSRGRDQPQHF
J gene: TRBJ1-1; V gene: TRBV9; clone size: -; D gene: TRBD1; CDR3 length: 18; CDR3 DNA: TGTGCCAGCAGCGTCCCGTCCGGGACAGGGGAGGGGAACACTGAAGCTTTCTTT; CDR3 protein: CASSVPSGTGEGNTEAFF
J gene: TRBJ1-5; V gene: TRBV19; clone size: -; D gene: -; CDR3 length: 16; CDR3 DNA: TGTGCCAGTAGTAACCGGGCCAAACTAGTCGGTCAGCCCCAGCATTTT; CDR3 protein: CASSNRAKLVGQPQHF
J gene: TRBJ1-3; V gene: TRBV6-1; clone size: -; D gene: -; CDR3 length: 18; CDR3 DNA: TGTGCCAGCAGTGAAACTGATGGGATAGGGAGAGCTGGAAACACCATATATTTT; CDR3 protein: CASSETDGIGRAGNTIYF
J gene: TRBJ1-5; V gene: TRBV9; clone size: -; D gene: -; CDR3 length: 13; CDR3 DNA: TGTGCCAGCAGCCCCTTCACGGGCGGTCCCCAGCATTTT; CDR3 protein: CASSPFTGGPQHF
J gene: TRBJ1-5; V gene: TRBV3-1/TRBV3-2; clone size: few; D gene: TRBD1; CDR3 length: 14; CDR3 DNA: TGTGCCAGCAGCCTAAAGGACAGGAATCAGCCCCAGCATTTT; CDR3 protein: CASSLKDRNQPQHF
J gene: TRBJ1-1; V gene: TRBV5-5; clone size: -; D gene: -; CDR3 length: 13; CDR3 DNA: TGTGCCAGCAGCCGGCTCATGAACACTGAAGCTTTCTTT; CDR3 protein: CASSRLMNTEAFF
J gene: TRBJ2-3; V gene: TRBV7-9; clone size: -; D gene: TRBD1; CDR3 length: 16; CDR3 DNA: TGTGCCAGCAGCTTAGGGGACAGGGGAATAGCAGATACGCAGTATTTT; CDR3 protein: CASSLGDRGIADTQYF
J gene: TRBJ2-1; V gene: TRBV28; clone size: -; D gene: -; CDR3 length: 16; CDR3 DNA: TGTGCCAGCAGGGGCGATACTAGAGCTCCCTACAATGAGCAGTTCTTC; CDR3 protein: CASRGDTRAPYNEQFF
J gene: TRBJ2-1; V gene: TRBV6-6; clone size: -; D gene: -; CDR3 length: 14; CDR3 DNA: TGTGCCAGCAGTCCCGCCGGGACGACCAATGAGCAGTTCTTC; CDR3 protein: CASSPAGTTNEQFF
J gene: TRBJ2-1; V gene: TRBV5-1; clone size: -; D gene: TRBD2; CDR3 length: 15; CDR3 DNA: TGCGCCAGCAGCTTGGTTGGGGGGGATGGTAATGAGCAGTTCTTC; CDR3 protein: CASSLVGGDGNEQFF
J gene: TRBJ1-2; V gene: TRBV5-8; clone size: -; D gene: TRBD1; CDR3 length: 15; CDR3 DNA: TGTGCCAGCAGCTTCCGACAGGGGTTAAACTATGGCTACACCTTC; CDR3 protein: CASSFRQGLNYGYTF
J gene: TRBJ1-1; V gene: TRBV27; clone size: -; D gene: -; CDR3 length: 13; CDR3 DNA: TGTGCCAGCAGTATGGGACCACTCACTGAAGCTTTCTTT; CDR3 protein: CASSMGPLTEAFF
J gene: TRBJ1-5; V gene: TRBV6-1; clone size: -; D gene: -; CDR3 length: 13; CDR3 DNA: TGTGCCAGCAGTGAAGTCCTAGGACAGCCCCAGCATTTT; CDR3 protein: CASSEVLGQPQHF
J gene: TRBJ1-6; V gene: TRBV5-1; clone size: -; D gene: TRBD1; CDR3 length: 16; CDR3 DNA: TGCGCCAGCAGCCGAAGACAGGGCCTAGATAATTCACCCCTCCACTTT; CDR3 protein: CASSRRQGLDNSPLHF
J gene: TRBJ1-5; V gene: TRBV15; clone size: once; D gene: -; CDR3 length: 13; CDR3 DNA: TGTGCCACCAGCAGGACTTGGGGGCAACCCCAGCATTTT; CDR3 protein: CATSRTWGQPQHF
J gene: TRBJ2-1; V gene: TRBV28; clone size: -; D gene: -; CDR3 length: 15; CDR3 DNA: TGTGCCAGCAGTCCGGGGGACAAAGAATACAATGAGCAGTTCTTC; CDR3 protein: CASSPGDKEYNEQFF
J gene: TRBJ2-1; V gene: TRBV5-1; clone size: -; D gene: TRBD2; CDR3 length: 16; CDR3 DNA: TGCGCCAGCAGCTACCCCCTGACTAGCGGGGGTTATGAGCAGTTCTTC; CDR3 protein: CASSYPLTSGGYEQFF
J gene: TRBJ1-1; V gene: TRBV7-2; clone size: -; D gene: -; CDR3 length: 13; CDR3 DNA: TGTGCCAGCAGCCCGGGACCAAACACTGAAGCTTTCTTT; CDR3 protein: CASSPGPNTEAFF
J gene: TRBJ1-5; V gene: TRBV28; clone size: -; D gene: -; CDR3 length: 16; CDR3 DNA: TGTGCCAGCAGCCTCCCTCGGACAGATAGCAATCAGCCCCAGCATTTT; CDR3 protein: CASSLPRTDSNQPQHF
J gene: TRBJ1-5; V gene: TRBV2; clone size: -; D gene: -; CDR3 length: 13; CDR3 DNA: TGTGCCAGCAGTGAAGTAGAGATTCAGCCCCAGCATTTT; CDR3 protein: CASSEVEIQPQHF